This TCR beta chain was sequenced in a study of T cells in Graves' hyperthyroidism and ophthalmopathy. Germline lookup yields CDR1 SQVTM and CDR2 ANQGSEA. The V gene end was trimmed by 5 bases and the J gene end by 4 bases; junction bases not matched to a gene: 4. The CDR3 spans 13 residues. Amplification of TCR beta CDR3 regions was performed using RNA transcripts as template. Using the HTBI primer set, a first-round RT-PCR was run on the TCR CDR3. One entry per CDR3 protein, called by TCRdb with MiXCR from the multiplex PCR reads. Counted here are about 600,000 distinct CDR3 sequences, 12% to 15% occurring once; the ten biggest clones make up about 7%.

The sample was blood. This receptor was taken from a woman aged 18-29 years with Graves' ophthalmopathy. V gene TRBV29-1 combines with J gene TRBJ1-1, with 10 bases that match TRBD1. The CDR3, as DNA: TGCAGCGTTCGGACAGGGGGGCCCACTGAAGCTTTCTTT. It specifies CSVRTGGPTEAFF.